One sample yielded the 17 T cell receptor beta chains listed below, sequenced in a study of blood T cell repertoires in COVID-19. Produced via immunoSEQ multiplex PCR; TCRdb's table is partial and in-frame only. Found here are fewer than 400,000 clones, about 87% of them singletons; the top ten hold more than 8.5%. Sequencing was carried out using PBMCs or T cells enriched from blood (not recorded which). These receptors all stem from a woman aged 18-29 years who had recovered from COVID-19.

This chain uses TRBV19 with TRBJ2-7; possible D gene TRBD1, 5 bases. CDR3 length: 17 residues. The V end lost 3 bases, the J end lost 2 bases, and 20 bases lay between the germline ends. Germline V lookup: CDR1 LNHDA, CDR2 SQIVND (reference sequence). CDR3 protein: CASSIRLWGLAPYEQYF. DNA for the CDR3: TGTGCCAGTAGTATCCGCCTCTGGGGCCTTGCACCCTACGAGCAGTACTTC.

This rearrangement joins TRBV5-4 to TRBJ2-5, with a weak D call TRBD2 (6 bases). Germline loops: CDR1 SGHNT, CDR2 YYREEE (reference sequence). The ends were cut back, 2 bases at V and 4 bases at J, with 15 bases in the middle. The CDR3 sequence is 15 residues long. As DNA, the CDR3 is TGTGCCAGCAGCTTTAACGGCGGGACCGCAGAGACCCAGTACTTC. Translation: CASSFNGGTAETQYF.

V and J are TRBV3-1 (or the pseudogene TRBV3-2) and TRBJ1-2; tentative D call: TRBD1 (5 bases). CDR3 length: 13 amino acids. Trimming removed 4 bases at V and 2 bases at J, with 8 bases between. Looked up from germline, CDR1 is LGHDT and CDR2 is YNNKEL (reference sequence). Here the CDR3 DNA reads TGTGCCAGCAGCCGGGGGGGGAACTATGGCTACACCTTC. Translation: CASSRGGNYGYTF.

The J gene is TRBJ2-3, the V gene TRBV5-4, with 11 bases lining up with TRBD2. Germline values: CDR1 SGHNT, CDR2 YYREEE (reference sequence). Germline trimming cut 1 base from V and 6 bases from J; bases unmatched to any gene: 7. The CDR3 is 16 amino acids. The CDR3 DNA reads as TGTGCCAGCAGCTTGCCGCTAGCGGGAGGTTCGGATACGCAGTATTTT. It encodes CASSLPLAGGSDTQYF.

The J gene is TRBJ2-2, the V gene TRBV4-2; 10 nucleotides agree with TRBD2. In germline, CDR1 is LGHNA, CDR2 YNFKEQ. This CDR3 spans 13 amino acids. V shed 8 bases and J 5 bases; nucleotides not matched to a gene: 2. The CDR3 loop is CASRSGGTGELFF. DNA of the CDR3: TGTGCCAGCCGTAGCGGGGGGACCGGGGAGCTGTTTTTT.

This chain uses TRBV7-6 with TRBJ2-1; 9 positions match TRBD2. The germline V gene encodes CDR1 SGHVS and CDR2 FNYEAQ. This CDR3 is 16 amino acids long. Losses at the gene ends were 2 bases for V and 4 bases for J; bases not matched to a gene: 6. The CDR3 region is CASSLRATSGYNEQFF. The CDR3 coding sequence is TGTGCCAGCAGCTTAAGGGCGACTAGCGGTTACAATGAGCAGTTCTTC.

This sequence joins TRBV5-1 and TRBJ1-4, with D unresolved. Germline V gene lookup returns CDR1 SGHRS and CDR2 YFSETQ. The CDR3 loop spans 13 amino acids. V lost 4 bases and J lost 10, with 14 bases in between. The CDR3 is CASSPRTVSKLFF. The CDR3 coding sequence is TGCGCCAGCAGCCCTCGTACGGTATCAAAACTGTTTTTT.

This clone was detected once. The rearrangement joins TRBV28 to TRBJ1-2; D unclear. With 4 bases removed from V and 7 bases from J, the gap between germline ends came to 7 bases. The CDR3 consists of 11 residues. Germline V gives CDR1 MDHEN, CDR2 SYDVKM. The CDR3 reads CASSSDSGYTF. For the CDR3, the DNA is TGTGCCAGCAGTTCGGACTCTGGCTACACCTTC.

This clone has only a few counts. The chain carries TRBV28 and TRBJ1-1, with D hard to call. Germline V gene data show CDR1 as MDHEN and CDR2 as SYDVKM. Between the trimmed V and J ends, which lost 4 bases and 3 bases, there was a span of 12 bases. The CDR3 extends over 14 amino acids. The CDR3 loop is CASSSTPEDTEAFF. The CDR3 DNA sequence: TGTGCCAGCAGTTCGACACCTGAAGACACTGAAGCTTTCTTT. Complete variable domain (other parts from reference TRBV28 and TRBJ1-1): DVKVTQSSRYLVKRTGEKVFLECVQDMDHENMFWYRQDPGLGLRLIYFSYDVKMKEKGDIPEGYSVSREKKERFSLILESASTNQTSMYLCASSSTPEDTEAFFGQGTRLTVV.

The chain has TRBV6-5 and TRBJ2-5; no clear D gene. The germline gives CDR1 MNHEY, CDR2 SVGAGI. The CDR3 consists of 15 residues. The V end lost 6 bases, the J end lost 4 bases, and 18 bases lay between the germline ends. For the CDR3, the DNA is TGTGCCAGCAGCCCCAACCTGGGCCTGGGAGAGACCCAGTACTTC. Protein product: CASSPNLGLGETQYF.

This clone came up once. V gene TRBV30 combines with J gene TRBJ2-3, with TRBD1 as a possible D gene (5 bases). Germline loops: CDR1 GTSNPN, CDR2 SVGIG (reference sequence). Trimming pared 3 bases from V and 1 base from J, leaving 14 bases between. CDR3 length: 15 residues. The CDR3 nucleotides read TGTGCCTGGAGCCGTTTCCCAGGGCGCACAGATACGCAGTATTTT. Protein sequence: CAWSRFPGRTDTQYF.

The chain uses TRBV14 and TRBJ1-6, with D perhaps matching TRBD1 (5 bases). The germline V gene has CDR1 SGHDN and CDR2 FVKESK. The V end lost 5 bases, the J end lost 7 bases, and 15 bases lay between the germline ends. The CDR3 contains 15 residues. The CDR3 sequence: CASSSQVPQNSPLHF. The CDR3 coding sequence is TGTGCCAGCAGCTCACAGGTTCCACAGAATTCACCCCTCCACTTT.

J is TRBJ2-2 and V is TRBV19; D ambiguous. The CDR3 sequence is 15 residues long. CDR1 and CDR2 (germline): LNHDA, SQIVND (reference sequence). Between the trimmed V and J ends, which lost 0 bases and 3 bases, there was a span of 8 bases. The CDR3 spells CASSIETAHTGELFF. The CDR3 nucleotides are TGTGCCAGTAGTATAGAAACAGCACACACCGGGGAGCTGTTTTTT.

V and J are TRBV19 and TRBJ2-2, with D tentatively TRBD2 (6 bases). Trimming took off 6 bases at V and 4 bases at J, with 12 bases between the two ends. Germline V gene lookup returns CDR1 LNHDA and CDR2 SQIVND (reference sequence). The CDR3 totals 14 residues. The CDR3 region has the DNA TGTGCCAGTAGCCCGGGAGCGAGCACCGGGGAGCTGTTTTTT. Translation: CASSPGASTGELFF.

The chain uses TRBV4-2 and TRBJ2-3; TRBD1 matches 7 bases. CDR1 and CDR2 (germline): LGHNA, YNFKEQ. After removal of 2 bases from V and 5 bases from J, the junction contained 13 bases not matched to a gene. CDR3 size: 17 residues. Here the CDR3 reads CASSQTPSGGSEDTQYF. The CDR3 nucleotides read TGTGCCAGCAGCCAAACTCCTTCAGGGGGTAGTGAAGATACGCAGTATTTT.

This rearrangement joins TRBV4-1 to TRBJ2-1, with D possibly TRBD2 on 6 matching bases. This CDR3 spans 13 amino acids. The germline V and J ends were trimmed by 3 bases and 8 bases, with 11 bases remaining between them. The germline V gene has CDR1 MGHRA and CDR2 YSYEKL. The CDR3 here is CASSHGSGDEQFF. The CDR3 DNA reads TGCGCCAGCAGCCATGGATCGGGGGATGAGCAGTTCTTC.

The rearrangement joins TRBV4-2 to TRBJ1-6, with TRBD1 as a possible D gene (6 bases). V lost 2 bases and J lost 7, with 15 bases in between. The length of the CDR3 is 16 residues. Germline lookup yields CDR1 LGHNA and CDR2 YNFKEQ. The DNA of the CDR3 is TGTGCCAGCAGCCAACCCAACAGGGCCGGGAATTCACCCCTCCACTTT. Translating it yields CASSQPNRAGNSPLHF.